This is a list of T cell receptor beta chains from one sample in a study of blood T cell repertoires in COVID-19. Some clones are missing from TCRdb's copy, which holds only in-frame ones; the method was immunoSEQ multiplex PCR. The profile shows 30,000 to 35,000 clones, around 88% of them singletons. Sequenced material: peripheral blood. The receptors derive from a woman in her seventies with active COVID-19. CDR3s include the opening cysteine and the closing phenylalanine or tryptophan. A D gene is named only where the DNA matches it firmly. Only some rows state a clone size, as once, few, many or a class for expanded clones.

J gene: TRBJ2-7
D gene: NA
clone size: NA
V gene: TRBV19
CDR3 length: 13
CDR3 DNA: TGTGCCAGTAGTTCAGACAGCTCCTACGAGCAGTACTTC
CDR3 protein: CASSSDSSYEQYF

J gene: TRBJ2-1
D gene: NA
clone size: NA
V gene: TRBV20-1
CDR3 length: 14
CDR3 DNA: TGCAGTGCTAGTCGGGGGACGGGCTTCAATGAGCAGTTCTTC
CDR3 protein: CSASRGTGFNEQFF

J gene: TRBJ2-1
D gene: TRBD2
clone size: NA
V gene: TRBV5-4
CDR3 length: 14
CDR3 DNA: TGTGCCAGCAGCTTGATGACTAGCGGGGGTGAGCAGTTCTTC
CDR3 protein: CASSLMTSGGEQFF

J gene: TRBJ2-3
D gene: TRBD1
clone size: NA
V gene: TRBV19
CDR3 length: 14
CDR3 DNA: TGTGCCAGCAACCAACAGGGGAAAGCAGATACGCAGTATTTT
CDR3 protein: CASNQQGKADTQYF

J gene: TRBJ2-3
D gene: TRBD2
clone size: NA
V gene: TRBV6-4
CDR3 length: 16
CDR3 DNA: TGTGCCAGCAGTGATCTAGCGGGGGCCTCCACAGATACGCAGTATTTT
CDR3 protein: CASSDLAGASTDTQYF

J gene: TRBJ1-6
D gene: NA
clone size: NA
V gene: TRBV9
CDR3 length: 13
CDR3 DNA: TGTGCCAGCAGCCCACAGGGATCCTCACCCCTCCACTTT
CDR3 protein: CASSPQGSSPLHF

J gene: TRBJ2-2
D gene: TRBD1
clone size: NA
V gene: TRBV9
CDR3 length: 14
CDR3 DNA: TGTGCCAGCAGGACCGGGACAGAGACCGGGGAGCTGTTTTTT
CDR3 protein: CASRTGTETGELFF

J gene: TRBJ2-3
D gene: NA
clone size: once
V gene: TRBV4-3
CDR3 length: 13
CDR3 DNA: TGCGCCAGCAGCCAAGATCGGGGAGATACGCAGTATTTT
CDR3 protein: CASSQDRGDTQYF

J gene: TRBJ1-1
D gene: TRBD1
clone size: NA
V gene: TRBV24-1
CDR3 length: 14
CDR3 DNA: TGTGCCACCAGTGATGGGGAACAGGGGGTTGAAGCTTTCTTT
CDR3 protein: CATSDGEQGVEAFF

J gene: TRBJ2-7
D gene: NA
clone size: NA
V gene: TRBV7-8
CDR3 length: 14
CDR3 DNA: TGTGCCAGCGGCCGAGGGGCCCACTCCTACGAGCAGTACTTC
CDR3 protein: CASGRGAHSYEQYF

J gene: TRBJ1-6
D gene: TRBD1
clone size: NA
V gene: TRBV4-1
CDR3 length: 15
CDR3 DNA: TGCGCCAGCAGCCAAGATCCCACAGGGGGTTCACCCCTCCACTTT
CDR3 protein: CASSQDPTGGSPLHF

J gene: TRBJ1-3
D gene: TRBD1
clone size: NA
V gene: TRBV9
CDR3 length: 15
CDR3 DNA: TGTGCCAGCAGCTACCGGGACAGGGCTGGAAACACCATATATTTT
CDR3 protein: CASSYRDRAGNTIYF

J gene: TRBJ1-1
D gene: TRBD1
clone size: NA
V gene: TRBV7-2
CDR3 length: 14
CDR3 DNA: TGTGCCAGCAGCTTGACAGGGGGAGGGACTGAAGCTTTCTTT
CDR3 protein: CASSLTGGGTEAFF

J gene: TRBJ1-6
D gene: TRBD1
clone size: once
V gene: TRBV6-4
CDR3 length: 13
CDR3 DNA: TGTGCCAGCAGCCGGGACAGTAATTCACCCCTCCACTTT
CDR3 protein: CASSRDSNSPLHF

J gene: TRBJ2-7
D gene: NA
clone size: NA
V gene: TRBV11-2
CDR3 length: 15
CDR3 DNA: TGTGCCAGCAGCACTAGGACAGTCCTCGGAGGCGAGCAGTACTTC
CDR3 protein: CASSTRTVLGGEQYF

J gene: TRBJ2-7
D gene: TRBD2
clone size: NA
V gene: TRBV27
CDR3 length: 15
CDR3 DNA: TGTGCCAGCAGTACGTTAGCGGGGGGACTCTACGAGCAGTACTTC
CDR3 protein: CASSTLAGGLYEQYF